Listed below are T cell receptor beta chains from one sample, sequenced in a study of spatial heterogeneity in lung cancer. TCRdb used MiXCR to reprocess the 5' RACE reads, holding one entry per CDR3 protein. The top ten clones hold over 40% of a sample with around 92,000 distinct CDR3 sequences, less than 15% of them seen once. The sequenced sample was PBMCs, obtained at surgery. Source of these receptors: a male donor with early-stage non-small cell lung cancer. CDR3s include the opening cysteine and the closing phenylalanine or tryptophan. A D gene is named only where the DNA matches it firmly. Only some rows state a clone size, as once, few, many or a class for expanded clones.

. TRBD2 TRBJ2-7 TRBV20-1 TGCAGTGCTAGAGCAATTCTAGCGGAAAGCTCCTACGAGCAGTACTTC CSARAILAESSYEQYF
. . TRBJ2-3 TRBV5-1 TGCGCCAGCAGCGCCGAGACTAGCACAGATACGCAGTATTTT CASSAETSTDTQYF
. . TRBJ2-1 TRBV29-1 TGCAGCGTTGCAGTCAATGAGCAGTTCTTC CSVAVNEQFF
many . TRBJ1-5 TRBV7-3 TGTGCCAGCAGCTTCTCAATCTATCAGCCCCAGCATTTT CASSFSIYQPQHF
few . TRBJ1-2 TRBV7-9 TGTGCCAGCAGCTCCTCGCAGGGCTCTGGCTACACCTTC CASSSSQGSGYTF
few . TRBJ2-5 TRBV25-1 TGTGCCAGCAGTGAACAGGGTCTGGAGACCCAGTACTTC CASSEQGLETQYF
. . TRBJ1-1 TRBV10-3 TGTGCCATCAACTGGGGCTCGCGGACTGAAGCTTTCTTT CAINWGSRTEAFF
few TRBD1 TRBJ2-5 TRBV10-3 TGTGTCGCCAAGAGGGGGCCCCAAGAGACCCAGTACTTC CVAKRGPQETQYF
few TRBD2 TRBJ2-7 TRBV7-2 TGTGCCAGCAGCTTAGCCGGTCGGGGGGGCCACTCCTACGAGCAGTACTTC CASSLAGRGGHSYEQYF
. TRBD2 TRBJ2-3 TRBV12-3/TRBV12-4 TGTGCCAGCAAAAAACTAGCGGGAGAAAGCACAGATACGCAGTATTTT CASKKLAGESTDTQYF
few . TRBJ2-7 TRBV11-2 TGTGCCAGCAGCTCGATCCCAGACAGCTACTACGAGCAGTACTTC CASSSIPDSYYEQYF
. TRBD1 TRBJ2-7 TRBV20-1 TGCAGTGCCAAAACTTGGGATGGGACAGGAACTTCCTACGAGCAGTACTTC CSAKTWDGTGTSYEQYF
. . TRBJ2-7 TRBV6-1 TGTGCCAGCATACGCAGGGGATACGAGCAGTACTTC CASIRRGYEQYF
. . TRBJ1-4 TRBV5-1 TGCGCCAGCAGCACCGGGACGGAAAATGAAAAACTGTTTTTT CASSTGTENEKLFF
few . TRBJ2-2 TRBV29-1 TGCGGGGGGTTCACCGGGGAGCTGTTTTTT CGGFTGELFF
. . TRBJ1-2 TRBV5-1 TGCGCCAGCAGCTTGAGGCAGAACTATGGCTACACCTTC CASSLRQNYGYTF
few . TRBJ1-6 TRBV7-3 TGTGCCAGCAGCTCGGGACGGAATAATTCACCCCTCCACTTT CASSSGRNNSPLHF
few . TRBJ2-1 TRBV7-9 TGTGCCAGCAGCCTCTCCTTGAGTGAGCAGTTCTTC CASSLSLSEQFF
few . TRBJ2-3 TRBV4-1 TGCGCCAGCAGCCAAGGTCGCGGGCGTAGCACAGATACGCAGTATTTT CASSQGRGRSTDTQYF
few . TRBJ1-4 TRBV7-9 TGTGCCAGCAGCCAAGGACAGTTTGAAAAACTGTTTTTT CASSQGQFEKLFF
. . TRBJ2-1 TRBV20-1 TGCAGTGCTAGGCATCCCCGTCGAGGAGTCAATGAGCAGTTCTTC CSARHPRRGVNEQFF
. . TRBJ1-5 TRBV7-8 TGTGCCAGCAGCCAGAGGGGACTTAGCAATCAGCCCCAGCATTTT CASSQRGLSNQPQHF
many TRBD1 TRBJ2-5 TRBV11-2 TGTGCCAGCAGCTTCAACAGGGGGCTGGAGACCCAGTACTTC CASSFNRGLETQYF
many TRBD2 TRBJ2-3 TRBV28 TGTGCCAGCACCCTAGGTCTGGGCGGGAGGGCCCCAGATACGCAGTATTTT CASTLGLGGRAPDTQYF
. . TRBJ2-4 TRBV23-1 TGCGCCAGCAGTCCTTCTGGGGGGCGGCGGGCCAAAAACATTCAGTACTTC CASSPSGGRRAKNIQYF
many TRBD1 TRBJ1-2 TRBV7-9 TGTGCCAGCAGCTTAAGAGGCGACAGGGGGCGGACTAACTATGGCTACACCTTC CASSLRGDRGRTNYGYTF
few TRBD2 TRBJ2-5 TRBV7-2 TGTGCCAGCAGCTTAGCTTGGGGGGGCCAAGAGACCCAGTACTTC CASSLAWGGQETQYF
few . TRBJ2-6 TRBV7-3 TGTGCCAGCAGCACTGACATAACTGGGGCCAACGTCCTGACTTTC CASSTDITGANVLTF
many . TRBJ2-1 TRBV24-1 TGTGCCACCCGGGGGACAGCTAACAATGAGCAGTTCTTC CATRGTANNEQFF
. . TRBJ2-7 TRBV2 TGTGCCAGCAGTGCCCTACTGGAGCAGTACTTC CASSALLEQYF
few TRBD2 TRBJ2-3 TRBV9 TGTGCCAGCAGCGAGAGGGGAGGGACCGAGGCAGATACGCAGTATTTT CASSERGGTEADTQYF
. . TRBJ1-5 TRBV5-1 TGCGCCAGCAGCTTGGGGTCCGGGGGATTGGGTCAGCCCCAGCATTTT CASSLGSGGLGQPQHF
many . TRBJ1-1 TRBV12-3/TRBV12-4 TGTGCCAGCAGATCTGTGGGACGGATGAACACTGAAGCTTTCTTT CASRSVGRMNTEAFF
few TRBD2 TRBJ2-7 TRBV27 TGTGCCAGCAGTTTATCACGCATGACTAGCGGGAAGTACGAGCAGTACTTC CASSLSRMTSGKYEQYF
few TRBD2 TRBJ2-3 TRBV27 TGTGCCAGCAGTTTATCGTATGGGACTAGCGGGAGAGATACGCAGTATTTT CASSLSYGTSGRDTQYF
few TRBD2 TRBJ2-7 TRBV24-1 TGTGCCACCAGTGCTCCACCCGGGACTAGCGGGGGTGTCTACGAGCAGTACTTC CATSAPPGTSGGVYEQYF
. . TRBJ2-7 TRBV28 TGTGCCAGCAGTAGACCGCCTTTGGGCGAGCAGTACTTC CASSRPPLGEQYF
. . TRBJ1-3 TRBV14 TGTGCCAGCAGCCAAATCAACACAGGGGGAAACACCATATATTTT CASSQINTGGNTIYF
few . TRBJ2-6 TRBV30 TGTGCCTGGAGGAAGGCGGGTTCAGGGGCCAACGTCCTGACTTTC CAWRKAGSGANVLTF
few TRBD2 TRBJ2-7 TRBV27 TGTGCCAGCAGTTTCCAGCGGGGGGGCCCCAACGAGCAGTACTTC CASSFQRGGPNEQYF
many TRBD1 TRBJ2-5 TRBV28 TGTGCCAGCAGCTCGGGACAGGAGAAAGAGACCCAGTACTTC CASSSGQEKETQYF
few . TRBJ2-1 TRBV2 TGTGCCAGCAGTGTGGGCGATGAGCAGTTCTTC CASSVGDEQFF
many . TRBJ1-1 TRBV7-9 TGTGCCAGCAGCTTAGCCGCAACCGGGACATGGGCTTTCTTT CASSLAATGTWAFF
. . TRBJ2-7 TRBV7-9 TGTGCCAGCAGTCCCACCGGGACACTTAACGAGCAGTACTTC CASSPTGTLNEQYF
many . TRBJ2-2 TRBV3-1 TGTGCCAGTCGTTCTACCGGGGAGCTGTTTTTT CASRSTGELFF